The clone carrying this TCR beta chain appeared a few times. V was cut by 0 bases and J by 5 bases, with 13 bases left in between. Germline V gives CDR1 GTSNPN, CDR2 SVGIG (reference sequence). The CDR3 spans 15 residues. The data were taken from a study of response to subunit inactivated influenza vaccine. TCRdb itself ran the RT-PCR reads through MiXCR, one entry per CDR3 protein. The sample holds 700,000 to 900,000 distinct CDR3 sequences; about 20% are singletons and the top ten take about 9.4%. The sequence was obtained from a man in his forties or fifties who received an inactivated influenza vaccine. The sample was PBMCs from blood, taken roughly 5 days after vaccination. The V call is TRBV30, the J call TRBJ1-4; a weak D match, TRBD1 (5 bases). As DNA, the CDR3 is TGTGCCTGGAGTGTAATGGGACGGGCAAATGAAAAACTGTTTTTT. Its protein product is CAWSVMGRANEKLFF.